Included here is one T cell receptor (beta chain) sequence, with context. Sequencing used immunoSEQ multiplex PCR; TCRdb keeps in-frame clones, though not all of them. The sample lists tens of thousands of clones, 80% to 90% seen once, with approximately 4.7% in the top ten. This record belongs to a study of technical replicates of blood from a handful of donors. V trimming: 6 bases; J trimming: 9 bases; junction bases outside the gene matches: 7. The germline V gene has CDR1 SNHLY and CDR2 FYNNEI. The CDR3 has 14 amino acids. The gene calls are TRBV2 and TRBJ2-1; 11 nucleotides line up with TRBD2. The sequenced sample consisted of PBMCs. This TCR was recovered from a human donor in good health. Some clones in this sample may be carry-over from other donors' samples. CDR3 in DNA: TGTGCCAGCAGCGGATTAGCGGGAGGGGGTGAGCAGTTCTTC. As protein: CASSGLAGGGEQFF. Together with reference TRBV2 and TRBJ2-1, the CDR3 gives the full variable domain: EPEVTQTPSHQVTQMGQEVILRCVPISNHLYFYWYRQILGQKVEFLVSFYNNEISEKSEIFDDQFSVERPDGSNFTLKIRSTKLEDSAMYFCASSGLAGGGEQFFGPGTRLTVL.